This TCR beta chain was found in a study of control samples from healthy donors and cancer patients. The method was immunoSEQ multiplex PCR; TCRdb's version includes in-frame clones alone and lacks a portion of them. The table shows 100,000 or so clones, with approximately 83% occurring only once. The material sequenced was blood. This clonotype originated in a woman aged 50 to 65 in good health.

DNA of the CDR3: TGTGCCAGCAGTAGATCTAGCGGAGGGTTCAATGAGCAGTTCTTC. It specifies CASSRSSGGFNEQFF. The rearrangement links TRBV6-5 to TRBJ2-1; 7 bases are shared with TRBD2. The CDR3 consists of 15 residues. After removal of 5 bases from V and 6 bases from J, the junction contained 10 bases not matched to a gene. Germline V gene sequence: CDR1 MNHEY, CDR2 SVGAGI.